These 27 T cell receptor beta chains share one sample of origin, sequenced in a study of blood T cell repertoires in COVID-19. Clones were read by immunoSEQ multiplex PCR, and TCRdb kept only the in-frame ones, dropping some. The table records about 140,000 clones, over 80% of them present only once. The sample was PBMCs or T cells enriched from blood (not recorded which). The receptors here all came from a man in his fifties or sixties who had recovered from COVID-19.

The CDR3 coding sequence is TGTGCCTGGAGTTTCCCAGGGGGGAGCGCTTTCTTT. Its translation: CAWSFPGGSAFF. This rearrangement joins TRBV30 to TRBJ1-1; 7 nucleotides line up with TRBD1. CDR1 is GTSNPN, CDR2 SVGIG, per germline (reference sequence). This CDR3 has 12 amino acids. J gave up 11 bases and V 2 bases, and 8 bases lay outside the gene matches.

The rearrangement joins TRBV28 to TRBJ2-1, with TRBD2 matching over 8 bases. Germline lookup yields CDR1 MDHEN and CDR2 SYDVKM. Germline trimming cut 8 bases from V and 8 bases from J; bases unmatched to any gene: 17. The CDR3 runs 16 residues. In DNA form, the CDR3 reads TGTGCCAGCCTCCCACCGGGACTAGGGAGGAGGGATGAGCAGTTCTTC. This codes for CASLPPGLGRRDEQFF. The whole variable domain, filled in from reference TRBV28 and TRBJ2-1, reads DVKVTQSSRYLVKRTGEKVFLECVQDMDHENMFWYRQDPGLGLRLIYFSYDVKMKEKGDIPEGYSVSREKKERFSLILESASTNQTSMYLCASLPPGLGRRDEQFFGPGTRLTVL.

The rearrangement links TRBV6-5 to TRBJ1-1; 7 bases agree with TRBD1. The CDR3 runs 13 residues. The trim removed 5 bases at V and 3 bases at J, leaving 3 bases unmatched. CDR1 and CDR2 from the germline V gene are MNHEY and SVGAGI. CDR3 in amino acids: CASSRQGDTEAFF. DNA of the CDR3: TGTGCCAGCAGTCGACAGGGAGACACTGAAGCTTTCTTT.

The chain carries TRBV9 and TRBJ2-2; 8 bases line up with TRBD1. Germline loops: CDR1 SGDLS, CDR2 YYNGEE. CDR3 length: 15 residues. Trimming removed 4 bases from V and 6 bases from J; junction bases left unmatched: 8. The CDR3 loop is CASSLAPQGAGELFF. The DNA for the CDR3 is TGTGCCAGCAGCCTAGCACCACAGGGGGCCGGGGAGCTGTTTTTT.

V is TRBV19 and J is TRBJ1-4, with 7 bases lining up with TRBD1. The CDR3 has 15 amino acids. After removal of 1 base from V and 7 bases from J, the junction contained 6 bases not matched to a gene. Germline V lookup: CDR1 LNHDA, CDR2 SQIVND (reference sequence). CDR3 region: CASSIGGTATEKLFF. The CDR3 nucleotides are TGTGCCAGTAGTATAGGAGGGACAGCTACTGAAAAACTGTTTTTT.

The chain is built from TRBV27 and TRBJ1-1, with D possibly being TRBD1 (6 bases). Germline CDR1 MNHEY, CDR2 SMNVEV (reference sequence). The V and J ends lost 4 bases and 11 bases respectively, with 20 bases between them. This CDR3 comprises 14 residues. The CDR3 nucleotides read TGTGCCAGCAGTTCTCAGACAGGCGTTGAGATTGCTTTCTTT. Translated, it gives CASSSQTGVEIAFF.

For the CDR3, the DNA is TGTGCCAGCAGCTTGGCCAGGTCTAGCGGGAGGTTGACCCAAGAGACCCAGTACTTC. As protein: CASSLARSSGRLTQETQYF. The chain links TRBV5-6 to TRBJ2-5, with 11 nucleotides matching TRBD2. The CDR3 runs 19 residues. CDR1 and CDR2 (germline): SGHDT, YYEEEE. V was pared by 0 bases and J by 1 base, with 11 bases of the junction left unmatched.

The chain couples TRBV21-1 to TRBJ2-1; TRBD1 is taken as the D call from the table, unchecked against the DNA. TRBV21-1 is annotated as a pseudogene. This CDR3 has 13 amino acids. The DNA of the CDR3 is TGTGCCAGCAGCTGGACAGGGTCCAATGAGCAGTTCTTC. Its protein is CASSWTGSNEQFF.

J is TRBJ1-5 and V is TRBV19, with D unresolved. The V gene's germline CDR1 is LNHDA and CDR2 SQIVND (reference sequence). The CDR3 has 13 amino acids. V dropped 6 bases and J dropped 5 bases, with 11 bases sitting between them. The CDR3: CASSERRYQPQHF. The CDR3 DNA follows: TGTGCCAGTAGCGAAAGGAGATATCAGCCCCAGCATTTT. The full variable domain, rest sourced from reference TRBV19 and TRBJ1-5, is DGGITQSPKYLFRKEGQNVTLSCEQNLNHDAMYWYRQDPGQGLRLIYYSQIVNDFQKGDIAEGYSVSREKKESFPLTVTSAQKNPTAFYLCASSERRYQPQHFGDGTRLSIL.

The chain links TRBV7-8 to TRBJ1-2; maybe TRBD1 (6 bases). Trimming cost V 5 bases and J 7 bases, with 17 bases left between them. Germline V gene data show CDR1 as SGHVS and CDR2 as FQNEAQ. CDR3 size: 14 residues. The CDR3 sequence: CASSQSGSGAGYTF. CDR3 nucleotides: TGTGCCAGCAGCCAATCGGGCTCAGGGGCTGGCTACACCTTC.

V usage is TRBV3-1 (or the pseudogene TRBV3-2) and J usage is TRBJ2-5, with D perhaps matching TRBD2 (5 bases). This CDR3 has 15 residues. V lost 7 bases, J lost 5 bases, and 20 bases lay in between. Germline loops: CDR1 LGHDT, CDR2 YNNKEL (reference sequence). Written as DNA, the CDR3 is TGTGCCAGCAACCCAAGAGGACTCTCTGGGGAGACCCAGTACTTC. This encodes CASNPRGLSGETQYF.

The rearrangement joins TRBV7-6 to TRBJ1-5; 7 nucleotides agree with TRBD1. CDR3 length equals 18 residues. The junction had 9 bases not matched to a gene; V was cut back by 1 base and J by 0 bases. Germline V lookup: CDR1 SGHVS, CDR2 FNYEAQ. CDR3 sequence: CASSLDRGFLGSNQPQHF. For the CDR3, the DNA is TGTGCCAGCAGCTTAGACAGGGGATTCTTGGGTAGCAATCAGCCCCAGCATTTT.

V is TRBV6-5 and J is TRBJ2-1; TRBD2 matches 10 bases. Germline CDR1 and CDR2: MNHEY and SVGAGI. Trimming took 5 bases from V and 9 from J; bases not matched to a gene: 7. The CDR3 consists of 14 residues. DNA of the CDR3: TGTGCCAGCAGTATCGGACTAGCGGAGTTTGAGCAGTTCTTC. Translation gives CASSIGLAEFEQFF.

The chain recombines TRBV7-9 with TRBJ2-1, with D perhaps TRBD2 (5 bases). The CDR3 spans 15 residues. Germline values: CDR1 SEHNR, CDR2 FQNEAQ (reference sequence). Trimming cost V 1 base and J 0 bases, with 7 bases left between them. This CDR3 reads CASSLGAASYNEQFF. CDR3 nucleotide sequence: TGTGCCAGCAGCTTAGGAGCGGCCTCCTACAATGAGCAGTTCTTC.

The chain couples TRBV21-1 to TRBJ2-3; the D call of TRBD2 is as the table states it, not checked on the DNA. TRBV21-1 is a listed pseudogene. This CDR3 is built from 19 residues. The CDR3 DNA follows: TGTGCCAGCAGCAACCCTCAAAAAAGACTAGCGGGAGTTAGAGATACGCAGTATTTT. This gives the protein CASSNPQKRLAGVRDTQYF.

The genes are TRBV18 and TRBJ1-6; maybe TRBD1 (5 bases). This CDR3 region has 15 residues. Trimming left V 2 bases short and J 10 bases short, with 15 bases between. Looked up from germline, CDR1 is KGHSH and CDR2 is LQKENI. CDR3 sequence: CASSPKDGGVSPLHF. The CDR3 DNA reads as TGTGCCAGCTCACCAAAGGATGGAGGGGTCTCACCCCTCCACTTT.

This clone was observed once. The chain has TRBV7-8 and TRBJ1-2, with a tentative D call TRBD1 (5 bases). There are 13 residues in the CDR3. Trimming stripped 5 bases from V and 3 bases from J, with 10 bases between. Germline V lookup: CDR1 SGHVS, CDR2 FQNEAQ. The CDR3 nucleotides read TGTGCCAGCAGCGTAGACAGATACTATGGCTACACCTTC. This encodes CASSVDRYYGYTF.

The chain employs TRBV30 and TRBJ1-5; 7 nucleotides agree with TRBD1. The CDR3 extends over 14 amino acids. Germline trimming cut 2 bases from V and 2 bases from J; bases unmatched to any gene: 3. CDR1 and CDR2 (germline): GTSNPN, SVGIG (reference sequence). The CDR3 DNA sequence: TGTGCCTGGAGTATTGACAGGGGCAATCAGCCCCAGCATTTT. This encodes CAWSIDRGNQPQHF.

This clone appeared a single time. V usage is TRBV5-5 and J usage is TRBJ1-2; D gene uncertain. CDR1 is SGHKS and CDR2 is YYEKEE in the germline V gene (reference sequence). Trimming left V 1 base short and J 6 bases short, with 10 bases between. The CDR3 has 13 amino acids. CDR3 residues: CASSLNGGNGYTF. The CDR3 region has the DNA TGTGCCAGCAGCTTGAACGGAGGGAATGGCTACACCTTC.

This clone came up a few times. This chain uses TRBV5-5 with TRBJ1-2; D not resolved. V was clipped by 0 bases and J by 5 bases, with 5 bases between them. Germline CDR1 and CDR2: SGHKS and YYEKEE (reference sequence). CDR3 size: 12 residues. The CDR3 DNA reads TGTGCCAGCAGCTTGGTTCTTTATGGCTACACCTTC. Protein sequence: CASSLVLYGYTF. Full variable domain (missing parts from reference TRBV5-5 and TRBJ1-2): DAGVTQSPTHLIKTRGQQVTLRCSPISGHKSVSWYQQVLGQGPQFIFQYYEKEERGRGNFPDRFSARQFPNYSSELNVNALLLGDSALYLCASSLVLYGYTFGSGTRLTVV.

This chain uses TRBV2 with TRBJ2-3; D is possibly TRBD1 (5 bases). The CDR3 contains 13 residues. Per the germline V gene, CDR1 is SNHLY and CDR2 is FYNNEI. The ends were cut back, 6 bases at V and 2 bases at J, with 9 bases in the middle. Written as DNA, the CDR3 is TGTGCCAGCAGCCGACAGTACACAGATACGCAGTATTTT. It yields the protein CASSRQYTDTQYF.

The rearrangement links TRBV18 to TRBJ1-1; D possibly corresponds to TRBD1 (6 bases). There are 12 residues in the CDR3. V lost 3 bases, J lost 8 bases, and 10 bases lay in between. Per the germline V gene, CDR1 is KGHSH and CDR2 is LQKENI. CDR3 in DNA: TGTGCCAGCTCACCTGGGGGCGAGGAAGCTTTCTTT. Its translation: CASSPGGEEAFF.

The V gene is TRBV13, the J gene TRBJ2-3; the D is unclear. The germline V and J ends were trimmed by 1 base and 1 base, with 3 bases remaining between them. Germline CDR1 PRHDT, CDR2 FYEKMQ (reference sequence). The length of the CDR3 is 13 residues. In DNA form, the CDR3 reads TGTGCCAGCAGCTTAGCTGGCACAGATACGCAGTATTTT. It translates to CASSLAGTDTQYF.

V gene TRBV11-2 combines with J gene TRBJ1-1; no clear D. V lost 1 base, J lost 1 base, and 13 bases lay in between. This CDR3 region has 16 residues. Germline V lookup: CDR1 SGHAT, CDR2 FQNNGV. The CDR3 region has the DNA TGTGCCAGCAGCTTAGGGGTGGGCATGGGGAACACTGAAGCTTTCTTT. The encoded protein is CASSLGVGMGNTEAFF.

This chain uses TRBV4-2 with TRBJ2-1; 7 bases align to TRBD2. The germline V gene encodes CDR1 LGHNA and CDR2 YNFKEQ. J lost 7 bases, V lost 2 bases, and 11 bases had no gene match. The CDR3 is made up of 16 amino acids. CDR3 sequence (DNA): TGTGCCAGCAGCCAAAGACACGGACTAGGTGGAAATGAGCAGTTCTTC. Its translation: CASSQRHGLGGNEQFF.

The chain carries TRBV5-1 and TRBJ1-4; 9 bases align to TRBD1. Trimming removed 0 bases from V and 8 bases from J; junction bases left unmatched: 2. Germline V lookup: CDR1 SGHRS, CDR2 YFSETQ. The CDR3 sequence is 14 residues long. CDR3 DNA: TGCGCCAGCAGCTTGGAGGGGACAGGGGAAAAACTGTTTTTT. Translation gives CASSLEGTGEKLFF.

V usage is TRBV14 and J usage is TRBJ2-1; unclear D gene. The V gene lost 0 bases and the J gene lost 4 bases, with 7 bases spanning the gap. Germline V gene sequence: CDR1 SGHDN, CDR2 FVKESK. This CDR3 comprises 14 residues. CDR3 sequence (DNA): TGTGCCAGCAGCCAAGAGACATTTTACAATGAGCAGTTCTTC. Its translation is CASSQETFYNEQFF.